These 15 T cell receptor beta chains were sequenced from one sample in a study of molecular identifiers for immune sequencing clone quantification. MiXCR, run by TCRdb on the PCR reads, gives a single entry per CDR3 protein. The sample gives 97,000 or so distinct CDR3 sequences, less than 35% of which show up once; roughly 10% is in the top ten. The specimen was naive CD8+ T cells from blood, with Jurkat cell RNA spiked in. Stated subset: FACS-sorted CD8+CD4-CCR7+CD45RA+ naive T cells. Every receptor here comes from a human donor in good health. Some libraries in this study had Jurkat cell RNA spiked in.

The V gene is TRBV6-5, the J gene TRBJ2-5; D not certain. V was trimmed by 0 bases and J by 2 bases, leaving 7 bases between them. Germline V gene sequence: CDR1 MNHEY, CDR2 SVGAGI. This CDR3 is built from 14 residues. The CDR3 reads CASSYSDGQETQYF. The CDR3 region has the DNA TGTGCCAGCAGTTACTCGGACGGTCAAGAGACCCAGTACTTC.

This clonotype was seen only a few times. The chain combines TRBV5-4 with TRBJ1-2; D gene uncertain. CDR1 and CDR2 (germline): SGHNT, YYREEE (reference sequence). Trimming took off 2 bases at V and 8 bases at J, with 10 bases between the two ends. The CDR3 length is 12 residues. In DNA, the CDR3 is TGTGCCAGCAGCTTCGGTGGGATCGGCTACACCTTC. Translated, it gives CASSFGGIGYTF.

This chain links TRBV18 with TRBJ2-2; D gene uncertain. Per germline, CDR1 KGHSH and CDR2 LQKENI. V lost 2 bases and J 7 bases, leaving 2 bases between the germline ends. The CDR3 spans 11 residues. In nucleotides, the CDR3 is TGTGCCAGCTCACCAGGCGGGGAGCTGTTTTTT. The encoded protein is CASSPGGELFF.

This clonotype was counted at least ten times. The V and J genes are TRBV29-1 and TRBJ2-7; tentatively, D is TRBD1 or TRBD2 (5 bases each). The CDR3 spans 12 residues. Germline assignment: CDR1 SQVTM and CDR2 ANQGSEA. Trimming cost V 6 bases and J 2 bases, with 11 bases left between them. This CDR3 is CSVRDVTYEQYF. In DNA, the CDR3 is TGCAGCGTACGGGACGTAACCTACGAGCAGTACTTC.

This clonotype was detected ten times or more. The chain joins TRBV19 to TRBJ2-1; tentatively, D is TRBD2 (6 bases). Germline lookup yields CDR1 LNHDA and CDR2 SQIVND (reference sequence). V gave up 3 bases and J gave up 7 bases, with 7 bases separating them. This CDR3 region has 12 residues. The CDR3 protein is CASSIGGNEQFF. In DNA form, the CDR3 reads TGTGCCAGTAGTATTGGAGGGAATGAGCAGTTCTTC.

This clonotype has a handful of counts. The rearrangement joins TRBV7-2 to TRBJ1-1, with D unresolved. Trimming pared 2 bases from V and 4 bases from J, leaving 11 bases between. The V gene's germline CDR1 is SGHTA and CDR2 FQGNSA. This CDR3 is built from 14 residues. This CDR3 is CASSLWWAGTEAFF. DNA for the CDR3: TGTGCCAGCAGCTTATGGTGGGCGGGCACTGAAGCTTTCTTT.

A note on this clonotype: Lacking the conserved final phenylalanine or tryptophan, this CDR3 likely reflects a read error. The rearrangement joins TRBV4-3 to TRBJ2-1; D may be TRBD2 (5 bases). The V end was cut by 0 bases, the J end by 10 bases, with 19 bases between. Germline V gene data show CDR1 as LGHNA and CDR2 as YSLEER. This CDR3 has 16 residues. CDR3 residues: CASSQDRRTGKGEQFS. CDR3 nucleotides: TGCGCCAGCAGCCAAGATCGGAGGACGGGCAAAGGCGAGCAGTTCTCC.

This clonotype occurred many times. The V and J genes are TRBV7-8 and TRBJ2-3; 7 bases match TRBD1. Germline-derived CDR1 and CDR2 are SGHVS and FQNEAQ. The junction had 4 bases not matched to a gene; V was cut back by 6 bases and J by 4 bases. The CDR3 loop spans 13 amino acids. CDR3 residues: CASSSTGADTQYF. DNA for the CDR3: TGTGCCAGCAGTTCTACAGGGGCAGATACGCAGTATTTT. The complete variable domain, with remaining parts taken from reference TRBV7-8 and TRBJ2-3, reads GAGVSQSPRYKVAKRGQDVALRCDPISGHVSLFWYQQALGQGPEFLTYFQNEAQLDKSGLPSDRFFAERPEGSVSTLKIQRTQQEDSAVYLCASSSTGADTQYFGPGTRLTVL.

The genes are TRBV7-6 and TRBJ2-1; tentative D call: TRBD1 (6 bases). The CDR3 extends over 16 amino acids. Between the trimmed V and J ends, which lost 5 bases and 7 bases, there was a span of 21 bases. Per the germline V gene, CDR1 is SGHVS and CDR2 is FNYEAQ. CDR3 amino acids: CASSVQGRSFYNEQFF. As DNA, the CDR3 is TGTGCCAGCAGCGTACAGGGACGGAGCTTTTATAATGAGCAGTTCTTC.

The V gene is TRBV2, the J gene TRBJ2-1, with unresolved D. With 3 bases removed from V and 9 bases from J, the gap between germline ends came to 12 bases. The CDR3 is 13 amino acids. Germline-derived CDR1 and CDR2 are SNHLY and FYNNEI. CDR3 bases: TGTGCCAGCAGTGACTCCCCCGGAGTTGAGCAGTTCTTC. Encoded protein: CASSDSPGVEQFF.

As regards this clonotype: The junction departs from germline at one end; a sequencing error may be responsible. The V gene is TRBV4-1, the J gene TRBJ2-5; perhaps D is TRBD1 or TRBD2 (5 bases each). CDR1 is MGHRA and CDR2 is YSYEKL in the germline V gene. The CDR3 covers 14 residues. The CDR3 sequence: CASSQGRGQEPQYF. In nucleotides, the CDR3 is TGCGCCAGCAGCCAAGGACGGGGCCAAGAGCCCCAGTACTTC.

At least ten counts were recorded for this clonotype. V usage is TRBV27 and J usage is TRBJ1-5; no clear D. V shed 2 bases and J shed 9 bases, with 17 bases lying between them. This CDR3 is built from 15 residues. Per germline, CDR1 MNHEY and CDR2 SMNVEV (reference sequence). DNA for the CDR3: TGTGCCAGCAGTTTACATTTGGGTTCTGATCTGCCCCAGCATTTT. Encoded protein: CASSLHLGSDLPQHF.

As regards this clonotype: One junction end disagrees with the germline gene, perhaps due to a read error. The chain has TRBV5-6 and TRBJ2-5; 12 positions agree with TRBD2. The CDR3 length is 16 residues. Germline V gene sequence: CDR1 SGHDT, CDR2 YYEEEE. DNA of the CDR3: TGTGCCAGCAGCCAACGACTAGCGGGAGATCGAGAGTCCCAGTACTTC. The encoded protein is CASSQRLAGDRESQYF.

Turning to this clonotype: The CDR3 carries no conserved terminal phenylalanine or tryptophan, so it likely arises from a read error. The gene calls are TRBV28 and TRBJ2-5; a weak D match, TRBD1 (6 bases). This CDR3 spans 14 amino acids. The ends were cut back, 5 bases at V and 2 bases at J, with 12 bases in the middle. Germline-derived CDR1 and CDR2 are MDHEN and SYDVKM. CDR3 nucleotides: TGTGCCAGCAGTACTCGACAGGTACAAGAGACCCAGTACGTC. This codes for CASSTRQVQETQYV.

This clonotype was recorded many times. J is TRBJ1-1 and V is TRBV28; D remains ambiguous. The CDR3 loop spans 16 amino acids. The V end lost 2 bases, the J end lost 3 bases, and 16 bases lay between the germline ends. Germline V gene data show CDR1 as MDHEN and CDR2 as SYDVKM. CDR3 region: CASSLARSMVDTEAFF. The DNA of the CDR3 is TGTGCCAGCAGTTTAGCAAGGTCGATGGTGGACACTGAAGCTTTCTTT.